Shown below are 24 T cell receptor beta chains from a single sample sequenced in a study of blood T cells in healthy people across ages. Through a sample-barcoded 5' primer and a J-beta primer mix, a second PCR was run for roughly 6 to 12 cycles. TCRdb processed the 5' RACE reads anew with MiXCR; each CDR3 protein has one entry. The sample has about 730,000 distinct CDR3 sequences, roughly 47% seen once. The specimen sequenced was blood. These receptor sequences come from a woman aged 55-70 years in good health.

Remarks on this clonotype: A much more abundant neighbour one base away suggests this may be a read error. The chain carries TRBV29-1 and TRBJ1-2; 12 bases align to TRBD1. The junction had 7 bases not matched to a gene; V was cut back by 7 bases and J by 4 bases. Germline lookup yields CDR1 SQVTM and CDR2 ANQGSEA. CDR3 length: 14 amino acids. The CDR3 protein is CSAGTGGLSYGYTF. Here the CDR3 DNA reads TGCAGCGCCGGGACAGGGGGCTTAAGCTATGGCTACACCTTC.

This clonotype came up many times. The V call is TRBV4-1, the J call TRBJ2-1; 11 bases line up with TRBD2. There are 20 residues in the CDR3. Germline CDR1 is MGHRA and CDR2 is YSYEKL. J lost 0 bases, V lost 0 bases, and 10 bases had no gene match. The CDR3 DNA sequence: TGCGCCAGCAGCCAAGATGTAGCGACTAGCGGGGCGAGCTCCTACAATGAGCAGTTCTTC. It codes for CASSQDVATSGASSYNEQFF.

A word on this clonotype: Given a much more abundant clone one base away, this may be a read error. The chain combines TRBV27 with TRBJ2-5; TRBD2 matches 8 bases. The DNA end is a closer match to TRBJ2-1, so the J assignment may be wrong. Germline V CDR1 and CDR2: MNHEY, SMNVEV (reference sequence). CDR3 length equals 12 residues. CDR3 region: CASRRGGETQFF. The CDR3 DNA reads TGTGCCAGCAGACGGGGGGGAGAGACCCAGTTCTTC.

The chain recombines TRBV3-1 with TRBJ2-4; D possibly corresponds to TRBD1 (5 bases). V was pared by 4 bases and J by 0 bases, with 10 bases between. In germline, CDR1 is LGHDT, CDR2 YNNKEL (reference sequence). This CDR3 region has 15 residues. The CDR3: CASSPDTIAKNIQYF. CDR3 bases: TGTGCCAGCAGCCCGGACACCATAGCCAAAAACATTCAGTACTTC. Drawing the rest from reference TRBV3-1 and TRBJ2-4, the complete variable domain is DTAVSQTPKYLVTQMGNDKSIKCEQNLGHDTMYWYKQDSKKFLKIMFSYNNKELIINETVPNRFSPKSPDKAHLNLHINSLELGDSAVYFCASSPDTIAKNIQYFGAGTRLSVL.

This clonotype has only a few counts. The rearrangement uses TRBV4-3 and TRBJ2-7; 8 bases fit TRBD1. Trimming at V came to 3 bases and at J to 4 bases, leaving 8 bases not matched to a gene. Germline CDR1 LGHNA, CDR2 YSLEER. The CDR3 is 15 amino acids. CDR3 nucleotide sequence: TGCGCCAGCAGCCAGAATACAGGGGGTAAATACGAGCAGTACTTC. Its protein is CASSQNTGGKYEQYF.

This clonotype was counted once. The J gene is TRBJ2-1, the V gene TRBV12-3 or TRBV12-4; tentatively, D is TRBD2 (5 bases). The J call is doubtful: the DNA matches TRBJ2-7 better. CDR3 length equals 17 residues. CDR3 loop: CASSGGGPGSSYDEQYF. CDR3 sequence (DNA): TGTGCCAGCAGTGGAGGCGGTCCCGGCAGCTCCTACGATGAGCAGTACTTC.

The V and J genes are TRBV2 and TRBJ2-7, with 7 bases aligning to TRBD1. After removal of 3 bases from V and 5 bases from J, the junction contained 4 bases not matched to a gene. Germline assignment: CDR1 SNHLY and CDR2 FYNNEI. This CDR3 spans 13 amino acids. CDR3 amino acids: CASSDDRVDEQYF. The CDR3 nucleotides read TGTGCCAGCAGTGATGACAGGGTGGACGAGCAGTACTTC.

J is TRBJ2-3 and V is TRBV24-1, with D uncertain. The CDR3 runs to 14 residues. The V and J ends lost 4 bases and 1 base respectively, with 8 bases between them. The germline CDR1 and CDR2 sequences are KGHDR and SFDVKD. The DNA for the CDR3 is TGTGCCACCAGTGACCCCGGAGGCACAGATACGCAGTATTTT. Translated: CATSDPGGTDTQYF.

In its sample, this clonotype was seen a few times. The J gene is TRBJ2-7, the V gene TRBV27, with D tentatively TRBD2 (6 bases). Germline V gives CDR1 MNHEY, CDR2 SMNVEV (reference sequence). CDR3 length: 14 residues. V was trimmed by 3 bases and J by 6 bases, leaving 15 bases between them. This CDR3 reads CASSLGTGISEQYF. The CDR3 DNA reads as TGTGCCAGCAGTTTGGGGACTGGGATCAGCGAGCAGTACTTC.

The gene calls are TRBV5-5 and TRBJ2-7; weak D call: TRBD2 (5 bases). Gene TRBJ2-5 matches the end of the DNA better, so the J call may be wrong. Germline values: CDR1 SGHKS, CDR2 YYEKEE (reference sequence). CDR3 size: 15 residues. The CDR3 bases are TGTGCCAACAGACCCGCGGGTTGGGAACAAGAGACCCAGTACTTC. Amino acids: CANRPAGWEQETQYF.

This clonotype was seen a few times. The V gene is TRBV20-1, the J gene TRBJ2-1; TRBD2 matches 10 bases. CDR3 length: 17 amino acids. CDR1 is DFQATT, CDR2 SNEGSKA, per germline (reference sequence). CDR3 residues: CRERPINAGLARNEQFF. The CDR3 bases are TGCAGGGAGAGGCCAATTAATGCGGGACTAGCGAGGAATGAGCAGTTCTTC.

Concerning this clonotype: A much bigger clone sits one base away, suggesting this may be a read error. The chain has TRBV29-1 and TRBJ2-4, with TRBD1 matching 8 bases. Germline V CDR1 and CDR2: SQVTM, ANQGSEA. CDR3 length equals 13 residues. The CDR3 DNA reads TGCATCGCAACCCCAGGGGGCACAAACATTCAGTACTTC. It is translated as CIATPGGTNIQYF.

This clonotype was counted a few times. The chain joins TRBV5-1 to TRBJ2-5; TRBD1 matches 7 bases. V gave up 4 bases and J gave up 4 bases; unmatched junction bases: 7. Germline V gene lookup returns CDR1 SGHRS and CDR2 YFSETQ. The CDR3 has 14 amino acids. Written as DNA, the CDR3 is TGCGCCAGCAGCCGACTGCCAGGGGGAGAGACCCAGTACTTC. Protein sequence: CASSRLPGGETQYF.

The chain recombines TRBV28 with TRBJ2-7; D is uncertain. The CDR3 extends over 13 amino acids. CDR1 and CDR2 from the germline V gene are MDHEN and SYDVKM. The V end was cut by 6 bases, the J end by 2 bases, with 11 bases between. The CDR3 here is CASSLGWAYEQYF. The CDR3 coding sequence is TGTGCCAGCAGCTTAGGGTGGGCCTACGAGCAGTACTTC.

The chain employs TRBV6-2 or TRBV6-3 and TRBJ1-4, with 8 bases lining up with TRBD1. Germline V gene data show CDR1 as MNHEY and CDR2 as SVGEGT. Trimming cost V 6 bases and J 5 bases; bases outside gene matches: 8. CDR3 length equals 15 residues. The DNA for the CDR3 is TGTGCCAGCAGACCGGGACAGGCGATAAATGAAAAACTGTTTTTT. Residues: CASRPGQAINEKLFF.

This sequence joins TRBV7-9 and TRBJ2-3; the D is unclear. The CDR3 covers 15 residues. V gave up 5 bases and J gave up 5 bases, with 17 bases separating them. The germline V gene has CDR1 SEHNR and CDR2 FQNEAQ (reference sequence). The CDR3 region has the DNA TGTGCCAGCAGCACCCTTTACTTCGGCAGAGATACGCAGTATTTT. Translation gives CASSTLYFGRDTQYF. The complete variable domain, with remaining parts taken from reference TRBV7-9 and TRBJ2-3, reads DTGVSQNPRHKITKRGQNVTFRCDPISEHNRLYWYRQTLGQGPEFLTYFQNEAQLEKSRLLSDRFSAERPKGSFSTLEIQRTEQGDSAMYLCASSTLYFGRDTQYFGPGTRLTVL.

On this clonotype itself: Mismatch with germline at one junction end may stem from a read error. The chain is built from TRBV27 and TRBJ2-7, with D unclear. CDR3 length: 13 amino acids. Germline lookup yields CDR1 MNHEY and CDR2 SMNVEV (reference sequence). The CDR3 is CASSLFPLSEQYF. In DNA, the CDR3 is TGTGCCAGCAGCTTATTCCCGTTGAGCGAGCAGTACTTC.

The V gene is TRBV20-1, the J gene TRBJ2-7, with 7 bases identical to TRBD2. With 0 bases clipped from V and 7 bases from J, the junction kept 6 bases outside the gene matches. Germline V gene lookup returns CDR1 DFQATT and CDR2 SNEGSKA (reference sequence). The CDR3 consists of 13 residues. Here the CDR3 reads CSARDGLVNEQYF. The CDR3 DNA sequence: TGCAGTGCTAGAGATGGACTAGTCAATGAGCAGTACTTC.

The chain has TRBV6-2 or TRBV6-3 and TRBJ1-2; TRBD1 is a possible D gene (6 bases). Between the trimmed V and J ends, which lost 5 bases and 2 bases, there was a span of 12 bases. Per germline, CDR1 MNHEY and CDR2 SVGEGT. The CDR3 covers 14 residues. The CDR3 is CASSTPTGNYGYTF. In nucleotides, the CDR3 is TGTGCCAGCAGTACACCAACAGGGAACTATGGCTACACCTTC.

This chain links TRBV27 with TRBJ1-2; 8 nucleotides agree with TRBD1. Germline V lookup: CDR1 MNHEY, CDR2 SMNVEV (reference sequence). J lost 8 bases, V lost 3 bases, and 11 bases had no gene match. The CDR3 has 15 residues. This CDR3 reads CASSFQGAHLSGYTF. Here the CDR3 DNA reads TGTGCCAGCAGTTTCCAGGGGGCGCACTTAAGCGGCTACACCTTC.

This clonotype was detected a few times. The genes are TRBV7-2 and TRBJ1-1; 10 bases are shared with TRBD1. The germline V gene has CDR1 SGHTA and CDR2 FQGNSA. Trimming at V came to 5 bases and at J to 8 bases, leaving 8 bases not matched to a gene. CDR3 length: 14 residues. The CDR3: CASSKTGTGEEAFF. CDR3 sequence (DNA): TGTGCCAGCAGCAAAACCGGGACAGGGGAGGAAGCTTTCTTT.

This chain links TRBV20-1 with TRBJ1-5; D gene ambiguous. In germline, CDR1 is DFQATT, CDR2 SNEGSKA (reference sequence). Trimming removed 7 bases at V and 0 bases at J, with 16 bases between. The CDR3 is made up of 15 amino acids. The CDR3 loop is CSVPARVGSNQPQHF. As DNA, the CDR3 is TGCAGTGTCCCGGCTAGGGTTGGTAGCAATCAGCCCCAGCATTTT.

This clonotype was seen more than once but under ten times. In DNA, the CDR3 is TGCAGTGCTAGTCCTAGCGCTAACACCGGGGAGCTGTTTTTT. The encoded protein is CSASPSANTGELFF. The J gene is TRBJ2-2, the V gene TRBV20-1, with a weak D call TRBD2 (6 bases). Germline-derived CDR1 and CDR2 are DFQATT and SNEGSKA (reference sequence). This CDR3 region has 14 residues. V shed 3 bases and J shed 2 bases, with 10 bases lying between them.

This clonotype was observed a handful of times. V gene TRBV5-1 combines with J gene TRBJ2-7; D may be TRBD1 (5 bases). V lost 0 bases to trimming and J lost 4 bases, with 11 bases between them. This CDR3 has 14 residues. Germline values: CDR1 SGHRS, CDR2 YFSETQ. The DNA of the CDR3 is TGCGCCAGCAGCTTGGAACAGGACCGTTACGAGCAGTACTTC. Translating it yields CASSLEQDRYEQYF.